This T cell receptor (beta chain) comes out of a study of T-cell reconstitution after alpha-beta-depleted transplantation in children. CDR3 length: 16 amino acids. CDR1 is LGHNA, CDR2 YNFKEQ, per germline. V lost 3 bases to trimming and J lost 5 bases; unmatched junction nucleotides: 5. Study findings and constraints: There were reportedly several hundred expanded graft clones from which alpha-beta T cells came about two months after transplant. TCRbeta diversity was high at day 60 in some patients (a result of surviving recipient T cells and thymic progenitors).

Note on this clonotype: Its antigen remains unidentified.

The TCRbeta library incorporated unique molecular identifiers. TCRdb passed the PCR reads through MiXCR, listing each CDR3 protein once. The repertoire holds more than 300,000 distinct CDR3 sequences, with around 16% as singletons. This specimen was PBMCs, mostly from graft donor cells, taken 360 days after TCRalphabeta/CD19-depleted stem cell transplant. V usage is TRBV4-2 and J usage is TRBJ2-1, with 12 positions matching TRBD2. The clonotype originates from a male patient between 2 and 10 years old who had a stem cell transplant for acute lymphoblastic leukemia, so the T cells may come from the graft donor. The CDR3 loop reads CASSQYTSGGNNEQFF. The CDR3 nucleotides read TGTGCCAGCAGCCAGTATACTAGCGGGGGGAACAATGAGCAGTTCTTC.